Each of the 18 T cell receptor beta chains below was sequenced from the same sample in a study of yellow fever vaccine responses in identical twins. MiXCR, run by TCRdb on the RT-PCR reads, gives a single entry per CDR3 protein. This table holds roughly 3,800 distinct CDR3 sequences, around 90% found once. Sequencing was performed on T cells from blood (PBMCs), unsorted or a sorted subset (not recorded which), taken before or after yellow fever vaccination (not recorded which). These receptors all come from a woman younger than 35 who received the yellow fever vaccine.

A note on this clonotype: An end of the junction does not agree with germline; a read error may underlie this. This chain joins TRBV6-5 and TRBJ1-3; possible D gene TRBD1, 5 bases. Germline CDR1 and CDR2: MNHEY and SVGAGI. CDR3 length: 13 residues. The CDR3: CAISSSWGDTIYF. The CDR3 region has the DNA TGTGCCATCAGTTCCTCGTGGGGGGACACCATATATTTT.

The CDR3 here is CASSFRGRVQETQYF. CDR3 nucleotides: TGTGCCAGCAGCTTTAGGGGGAGGGTACAAGAGACCCAGTACTTC. This chain joins TRBV11-3 and TRBJ2-5; the D gene is possibly TRBD2 (7 bases). The CDR3 covers 15 residues. CDR1 is SGHNT and CDR2 is YENEEA in the germline V gene. The V end was cut by 3 bases, the J end by 2 bases, with 13 bases between.

The V gene is TRBV29-1, the J gene TRBJ2-1; perhaps TRBD2 as D (5 bases). This CDR3 is built from 11 residues. V was clipped by 5 bases and J by 7 bases, with 9 bases between them. Germline V CDR1 and CDR2: SQVTM, ANQGSEA. The CDR3 DNA reads as TGCAGCGTTCAGACGGGGAATGAGCAGTTCTTC. It translates to CSVQTGNEQFF.

The V and J genes are TRBV6-2 or TRBV6-3 and TRBJ1-2, with D possibly matching TRBD1 (5 bases). The CDR3 covers 15 residues. Germline V lookup: CDR1 MNHEY, CDR2 SVGEGT. Trimming took 0 bases from V and 8 from J, leaving 16 bases between them. The CDR3: CASSYSPGRAPGYTF. The CDR3 region has the DNA TGTGCCAGCAGTTACTCCCCAGGGAGGGCGCCCGGCTACACCTTC.

The gene calls are TRBV28 and TRBJ1-2; no firm D call. V was shortened by 7 bases and J by 2 bases, with 14 bases between the two germline ends. CDR1 is MDHEN and CDR2 is SYDVKM in the germline V gene. The CDR3 loop spans 14 amino acids. In DNA form, the CDR3 reads TGTGCCAGCACCTTAAAGGGCCCGAACTATGGCTACACCTTC. Its protein is CASTLKGPNYGYTF.

This clonotype was counted only a few times. This chain connects TRBV4-1 to TRBJ1-6; D gene uncertain. CDR1 is MGHRA, CDR2 YSYEKL, per germline. This CDR3 is built from 15 residues. V lost 0 bases, J lost 3 bases, and 6 bases lay in between. CDR3 coding DNA: TGCGCCAGCAGCCAAGATTCAGTCTATAATTCACCCCTCCACTTT. Its translation is CASSQDSVYNSPLHF.

The CDR3 protein is CSVTGTTYEQYF. The CDR3 DNA reads TGCAGCGTCACCGGGACGACCTACGAGCAGTACTTC. V is TRBV29-1 and J is TRBJ2-7, with D perhaps given as TRBD1 or TRBD2 (5 bases each). Trimming stripped 6 bases from V and 2 bases from J, with 11 bases between. The CDR3 spans 12 residues. The germline V gene has CDR1 SQVTM and CDR2 ANQGSEA.

The chain employs TRBV20-1 and TRBJ2-4; 8 bases map to TRBD2. The CDR3 is 15 amino acids. Germline V gene data show CDR1 as DFQATT and CDR2 as SNEGSKA (reference sequence). Trimming removed 3 bases from V and 7 bases from J; junction bases left unmatched: 11. The CDR3 DNA reads as TGCAGTGCTAGGCCACTAGCGGACCCCGAGAACATTCAGTACTTC. This encodes CSARPLADPENIQYF.

The CDR3 DNA follows: TGTGCCAGCAGCTTCCCTAGTCACTCCTACAATGAGCAGTTCTTC. This translates into CASSFPSHSYNEQFF. This chain connects TRBV5-6 to TRBJ2-1, with D hard to call. Looked up from germline, CDR1 is SGHDT and CDR2 is YYEEEE. V gave up 2 bases and J gave up 0 bases, with 9 bases separating them. There are 15 residues in the CDR3.

V and J are TRBV30 and TRBJ2-3; 13 positions agree with TRBD2. V shed 5 bases and J 11 bases; nucleotides not matched to a gene: 7. The length of the CDR3 is 13 residues. Germline V lookup: CDR1 GTSNPN, CDR2 SVGIG (reference sequence). Here the CDR3 reads CAWSGLAGIKQYF. In DNA, the CDR3 is TGTGCCTGGTCGGGACTAGCGGGGATTAAGCAGTATTTT. Full variable domain (missing parts from reference TRBV30 and TRBJ2-3): SQTIHQWPATLVQPVGSPLSLECTVEGTSNPNLYWYRQAAGRGLQLLFYSVGIGQISSEVPQNLSASRPQDRQFILSSKKLLLSDSGFYLCAWSGLAGIKQYFGPGTRLTVL.

A single count supports this clonotype. The chain employs TRBV11-1 and TRBJ2-5, with D perhaps TRBD2 (5 bases). The CDR3 consists of 15 residues. The V gene lost 5 bases and the J gene lost 5 bases, with 18 bases spanning the gap. CDR1 and CDR2 from the germline V gene are SGHAT and FQDESV (reference sequence). The CDR3 DNA sequence: TGTGCCAGCAGCCCAAGTCTAGCCCAGAGGGAGACCCAGTACTTC. Encoded protein: CASSPSLAQRETQYF.

The rearrangement links TRBV11-1 to TRBJ2-2, with 9 positions matching TRBD1. V shed 4 bases, J shed 7 bases, and the junction held 4 bases outside the gene matches. The CDR3 has 14 residues. From germline, CDR1 is SGHAT and CDR2 FQDESV (reference sequence). The CDR3 DNA reads as TGTGCCAGCAGCTACACAGGGGGCGGCGGGGAGCTGTTTTTT. It specifies CASSYTGGGGELFF.

This clonotype was seen a few times. The chain carries TRBV6-1 and TRBJ2-5, with unresolved D. Trimming took off 6 bases at V and 5 bases at J, with 10 bases between the two ends. The CDR3 is made up of 12 amino acids. Germline CDR1 and CDR2: MNHNS and SASEGT. The DNA of the CDR3 is TGTGCCAGCAGCCAGAGCCTGGAGACCCAGTACTTC. Its protein is CASSQSLETQYF.

The chain has TRBV2 and TRBJ2-1; D unclear. Germline lookup yields CDR1 SNHLY and CDR2 FYNNEI. This CDR3 region has 10 residues. Trimming shortened V by 5 bases and J by 7 bases, and 3 bases separated the two germline ends. The CDR3 region is CASSRNEQFF. The CDR3 nucleotides are TGTGCCAGCAGTAGGAATGAGCAGTTCTTC.

The chain combines TRBV6-2 or TRBV6-3 with TRBJ2-5, with D perhaps matching TRBD1 (6 bases). V lost 2 bases and J lost 4, with 14 bases in between. The length of the CDR3 is 15 residues. CDR1 is MNHEY and CDR2 is SVGEGT in the germline V gene. CDR3 region: CASSYDGGLGETQYF. CDR3 sequence (DNA): TGTGCCAGCAGTTACGATGGGGGCCTAGGAGAGACCCAGTACTTC.

The chain joins TRBV25-1 to TRBJ2-3; D is ambiguous. Germline values: CDR1 MGHDK, CDR2 SYGVNS. The CDR3 is made up of 15 amino acids. V gave up 6 bases and J gave up 1 base, with 14 bases separating them. The CDR3 nucleotides read TGTGCCAGCAGGGGTTTGGAGCTTGGCACAGATACGCAGTATTTT. It is translated as CASRGLELGTDTQYF.

The rearrangement joins TRBV27 to TRBJ2-3; no clear D gene. CDR3 length equals 12 residues. Trimming took off 5 bases at V and 0 bases at J, with 3 bases between the two ends. Germline V gene data show CDR1 as MNHEY and CDR2 as SMNVEV (reference sequence). The DNA of the CDR3 is TGTGCCAGCAGTCCCAGCACAGATACGCAGTATTTT. Translating it yields CASSPSTDTQYF.

The V gene is TRBV27, the J gene TRBJ2-1, with TRBD2 as a possible D gene (5 bases). V was shortened by 6 bases and J by 7 bases, with 13 bases between the two germline ends. Germline assignment: CDR1 MNHEY and CDR2 SMNVEV (reference sequence). The CDR3 sequence is 13 residues long. CDR3 bases: TGTGCCAGCAGAACACTAGGACGGAATGAGCAGTTCTTC. Encoded protein: CASRTLGRNEQFF.